The clone carrying this T cell receptor beta chain rates as large. Its antigen is not identified. The data were obtained in a study of T cells in localized non-small cell lung cancer. Sequenced by immunoSEQ multiplex PCR; TCRdb stores in-frame clones only, minus some. The sample records around 3,900 clones, around 41% being singletons. Study findings and constraints: The highest T cell clonality was in uninvolved adjacent lung, above tumor. A median of about 60 of the top 100 tumor clones appeared in adjacent lung, which was paired and uninvolved.

This receptor was identified in a woman aged 40-69 years with stage I lung adenocarcinoma. This specimen consisted of lung tumor tissue, obtained before any cancer treatment.

CDR3 bases: TGTGCCAGCAGCCTAGACGGGCAGGGGGCGGACGAGCAGTACTTC. It is translated as CASSLDGQGADEQYF. This chain links TRBV9 with TRBJ2-7; 8 bases are a match to TRBD1. With 4 bases clipped from V and 5 bases from J, the junction kept 11 bases outside the gene matches. The CDR3 has 15 amino acids. Germline-derived CDR1 and CDR2 are SGDLS and YYNGEE. Complete variable domain (other parts from reference TRBV9 and TRBJ2-7): DSGVTQTPKHLITATGQRVTLRCSPRSGDLSVYWYQQSLDQGLQFLIQYYNGEERAKGNILERFSAQQFPDLHSELNLSSLELGDSALYFCASSLDGQGADEQYFGPGTRLTVT.